This T cell receptor beta chain was documented in a study of cytomegalovirus exposure and HLA in healthy donors. Study observations and caveats: Segments of the TCR beta V type were, in most cases, productive about 90% or about 30% of the time in an earlier analysis.

Regarding this clone: Antigen specificity is unknown.

The study ran its PCR with 60 Vbeta and 13 Jbeta primers. TCRdb's table, derived via immunoSEQ multiplex PCR, lists solely in-frame clones and lacks some. This table has 110,000 to 150,000 clones, roughly 78% appearing once. CDR1 and CDR2 from the germline V gene are MGHRA and YSYEKL. V lost 1 base and J lost 0; bases outside the gene matches: 15. This CDR3 spans 20 amino acids. The chain has TRBV4-1 and TRBJ2-7; TRBD2 agrees at 10 bases. The receptor was derived from a man aged 30 to 39 in good health and CMV-seronegative. The sample was PBMCs. This chain's CDR3 is CASSQVLRGAGGLSSYEQYF. The CDR3 coding sequence is TGCGCCAGCAGCCAAGTCCTCCGAGGAGCGGGAGGGCTCAGCTCCTACGAGCAGTACTTC.